This T cell receptor (beta chain) was captured by sequencing in a study of blood T cell repertoires in COVID-19. On the study more broadly: The analysed material was cDNA or gDNA that came from T cells, B-cell-depleted T cells, or PBMCs.

The method was immunoSEQ multiplex PCR; TCRdb's version includes in-frame clones alone and lacks a portion of them. The data contain about 160,000 clones, 70% to 90% of them seen just once; the ten biggest clones take up approximately 1.1%. The TCR comes from a man in his fifties or sixties who had recovered from COVID-19. The sample consisted of peripheral blood.

CDR3 sequence reads: CASSLVQGTVYEQYF. CDR3 DNA: TGTGCCAGCAGCTTAGTTCAGGGGACAGTCTACGAGCAGTACTTC. The chain employs TRBV11-2 and TRBJ2-7; TRBD1 matches 7 bases. This CDR3 has 15 residues. V lost 1 base to trimming and J lost 3 bases; unmatched junction nucleotides: 6. Germline V CDR1 and CDR2: SGHAT, FQNNGV.